Presented here are 3 T cell receptor beta chains from one specimen sequenced in a study of blood T cell repertoires in COVID-19. Sequencing was performed with immunoSEQ multiplex PCR; in TCRdb, only in-frame clones are kept and a portion is missing. Here the sample spans just under 350,000 clones, about 83% being singletons. Sequencing was carried out using peripheral blood. The source of these receptors is a young man with active or convalescent COVID-19.

This rearrangement joins TRBV5-1 to TRBJ2-7; 8 positions match TRBD2. The CDR3 length is 16 residues. Trimming cost V 0 bases and J 5 bases; bases outside gene matches: 10. Germline CDR1 SGHRS, CDR2 YFSETQ. In DNA form, the CDR3 reads TGCGCCAGCAGCTTGGTCGTGTCGGGGGGGCCCCACGAGCAGTACTTC. The encoded protein is CASSLVVSGGPHEQYF.

The table lists this clone with a count of one. The genes are TRBV20-1 and TRBJ1-2; unclear D gene. This CDR3 comprises 11 residues. The germline CDR1 and CDR2 sequences are DFQATT and SNEGSKA (reference sequence). V was clipped by 1 base and J by 8 bases, with 8 bases between them. DNA for the CDR3: TGCAGTGCTAGAGTGCCTAAAGGCTACACCTTC. This codes for CSARVPKGYTF.

V and J are TRBV30 and TRBJ1-2; tentative D call: TRBD1 (6 bases). Trimming stripped 0 bases from V and 4 bases from J, with 15 bases between. Germline V gene sequence: CDR1 GTSNPN, CDR2 SVGIG (reference sequence). The CDR3 covers 15 residues. The chain's CDR3 is CAWSVPSTGPYGYTF. The DNA for the CDR3 is TGTGCCTGGAGTGTCCCATCGACAGGCCCCTATGGCTACACCTTC.